This T cell receptor (beta chain) was sequenced in a study of blood T cell repertoires in COVID-19. Study overall: COVID-19 samples collected from the United States, Italy and Spain covered acute and convalescent phases.

TCRdb keeps only in-frame clones here, not all; method: immunoSEQ multiplex PCR. Found here are roughly 210,000 clones, roughly 91% of them singletons; the top ten hold 7% to 7.5%. The V segment lost 3 bases and the J segment 6 bases; nucleotides outside the gene matches: 13. From germline, CDR1 is GTSNPN and CDR2 SVGIG (reference sequence). CDR3 size: 16 residues. Sequencing was done on a sample of PBMCs or T cells enriched from blood (not recorded which). The origin of this receptor is a man in his thirties or forties in a cohort exposed to, infected with or recovered from COVID-19 (not recorded which). V gene TRBV30 combines with J gene TRBJ1-2; 10 bases map to TRBD1. CDR3 loop: CAWRPRVFGTGDGYTF. For the CDR3, the DNA is TGTGCCTGGAGGCCCCGGGTGTTCGGGACAGGGGATGGCTACACCTTC.